This TCR beta chain originates from a study of OX40 agonist ivuxolimab in advanced cancers. Overall study context: Patient treatment consisted of intravenous ivuxolimab administration every 2 weeks at 0.01 to 10 mg/kg. The study's findings and limits: By week 6 at 0.1 to 3.0 mg/kg, blood CD4+ and CD8+ T cells had expanded clonally. Among the lowest levels of clonal expansion were found in partial responders at 0.1-3.0 mg/kg.

Using immunoSEQ multiplex PCR, the repertoire was profiled, and TCRdb retains in-frame clones only, with some absent. The sample shows around 20,000 clones, just under 75% of them seen only once. Points on this clone: The target antigen is unknown.

Germline V gene sequence: CDR1 SEHNR, CDR2 FQNEAQ (reference sequence). This CDR3 is built from 16 residues. The V end lost 5 bases, the J end lost 2 bases, and 16 bases lay between the germline ends. This chain links TRBV7-9 with TRBJ2-1; the D call may be TRBD1 or TRBD2 (5 bases each). The TCR originated in an adult with an advanced solid tumor such as melanoma, head and neck, liver or kidney cancer. This sample comprised CD4+ or CD8+ T cells sorted from blood, obtained in a trial of the OX40 agonist ivuxolimab. CDR3 sequence reads: CASSGYRDPPYNEQFF. CDR3 nucleotides: TGTGCCAGCAGCGGCTACCGGGACCCCCCCTACAATGAGCAGTTCTTC.